These 21 T cell receptor beta chains share one sample of origin, sequenced in a study of long-term antiretroviral therapy in people with HIV. Survey-level resolution applied to immunoSEQ assay v3.0. Assay used: immunoSEQ multiplex PCR; TCRdb lists only in-frame clones, some missing. The table has about 50,000 clones, under 90% seen once. The sequenced sample was unsorted PBMCs, obtained 0.8 years after starting antiretroviral therapy. The receptor set was obtained from a young woman with HIV.

There are a few counts of this clone. This chain's CDR3 is CASSQGQPNTGELFF. CDR3 DNA: TGTGCCAGCAGTCAGGGACAACCGAACACCGGGGAGCTGTTTTTT. The chain couples TRBV27 to TRBJ2-2; a weak D match, TRBD1 (6 bases). Germline V gives CDR1 MNHEY, CDR2 SMNVEV (reference sequence). The V end was cut by 5 bases, the J end by 0 bases, with 10 bases between. The CDR3 spans 15 residues.

This chain uses TRBV10-3 with TRBJ2-2, with 14 bases matching TRBD2. CDR3 length: 17 residues. V lost 4 bases and J lost 4; bases outside the gene matches: 5. In germline, CDR1 is ENHRY, CDR2 SYGVKD. CDR3 sequence (DNA): TGTGCCATCAGTGGACTAGCGGGAGGGCCGGGCACCGGGGAGCTGTTTTTT. Its protein is CAISGLAGGPGTGELFF.

The V gene is TRBV4-3, the J gene TRBJ2-2; D ambiguous. The CDR3 consists of 13 residues. The V end lost 1 base, the J end lost 7 bases, and 7 bases lay between the germline ends. The germline V gene encodes CDR1 LGHNA and CDR2 YSLEER. The CDR3 loop is CASSQVSSGELFF. CDR3 DNA: TGCGCCAGCAGCCAAGTATCTAGCGGGGAGCTGTTTTTT.

This clone was counted between two and nine times. The J gene is TRBJ1-2, the V gene TRBV18, with D perhaps matching TRBD1 (5 bases). The germline V gene encodes CDR1 KGHSH and CDR2 LQKENI. The CDR3 has 14 residues. Trimming pared 3 bases from V and 2 bases from J, leaving 10 bases between. The CDR3 DNA reads as TGTGCCAGCTCACCCAGGGAAACAAACTATGGCTACACCTTC. Translating gives CASSPRETNYGYTF.

The chain is built from TRBV7-2 and TRBJ2-1; TRBD2 aligns across 9 bases. This CDR3 is built from 15 residues. V was pared by 1 base and J by 5 bases, with 3 bases of the junction left unmatched. CDR1 and CDR2 from the germline V gene are SGHTA and FQGNSA. This CDR3 reads CASSLGGRGHNEQFF. CDR3 nucleotides: TGTGCCAGCAGCTTAGGCGGGAGGGGGCACAATGAGCAGTTCTTC.

The chain links TRBV19 to TRBJ2-7; D gene uncertain. V lost 2 bases and J 0 bases, leaving 8 bases between the germline ends. CDR3 length: 14 residues. Germline V gene sequence: CDR1 LNHDA, CDR2 SQIVND (reference sequence). This CDR3 reads CASSISVSSYEQYF. The CDR3 DNA reads TGTGCCAGTAGTATATCAGTATCCTCCTACGAGCAGTACTTC.

The chain's CDR3 is CASSGLAGGPLSYEQYF. The CDR3 DNA is TGTGCCAGCAGTGGACTAGCGGGAGGGCCCCTCTCCTACGAGCAGTACTTC. The chain is built from TRBV27 and TRBJ2-7, with 15 bases that match TRBD2. In germline, CDR1 is MNHEY, CDR2 SMNVEV (reference sequence). This CDR3 is 17 amino acids long. The V and J ends lost 5 bases and 0 bases, in that order; junction bases with no gene match: 5.

This clone was seen once. The V gene is TRBV7-2, the J gene TRBJ2-1, with 11 bases fitting TRBD2. The V segment lost 1 base and the J segment 9 bases; nucleotides outside the gene matches: 8. This CDR3 has 16 amino acids. Germline V gene lookup returns CDR1 SGHTA and CDR2 FQGNSA. The CDR3 spells CASSLGTSGSYREQFF. The DNA of the CDR3 is TGTGCCAGCAGCTTAGGAACTAGCGGGAGTTATCGTGAGCAGTTCTTC.

The genes are TRBV29-1 and TRBJ2-2, with D perhaps TRBD1 (5 bases). This CDR3 has 13 amino acids. Trimming cost V 5 bases and J 2 bases, with 9 bases left between them. Per the germline V gene, CDR1 is SQVTM and CDR2 is ANQGSEA. CDR3 sequence: CSVTRTNTGELFF. The CDR3 DNA reads as TGCAGCGTTACAAGGACAAACACCGGGGAGCTGTTTTTT.

In DNA form, the CDR3 reads TGTGCCAGCAGCCGAGACAGGGGGAAAGCCTACGAGCAGTACTTC. It is translated as CASSRDRGKAYEQYF. This chain connects TRBV7-2 to TRBJ2-7, with 9 bases that match TRBD1. CDR1 is SGHTA and CDR2 is FQGNSA in the germline V gene. The V gene end was trimmed by 5 bases and the J gene end by 2 bases; junction bases not matched to a gene: 7. The CDR3 loop spans 15 amino acids.

This clone occurred a few times. The gene calls are TRBV4-1 and TRBJ2-2; TRBD2 aligns across 7 bases. Looked up from germline, CDR1 is MGHRA and CDR2 is YSYEKL. This CDR3 contains 17 residues. Losses at the gene ends were 1 base for V and 2 bases for J; bases not matched to a gene: 7. The CDR3 spells CASSQVAASGNTGELFF. CDR3 in DNA: TGCGCCAGCAGCCAAGTCGCCGCTAGCGGAAACACCGGGGAGCTGTTTTTT.

This clone was detected only a few times. The chain is built from TRBV23-1 and TRBJ1-5, with D tentatively TRBD1 (5 bases). TRBV23-1 is an ORF; its function is uncertain. Trimming removed 6 bases at V and 2 bases at J, with 14 bases between. The CDR3 spans 15 residues. CDR3 residues: CASSADTACNQPQHF. CDR3 DNA: TGCGCCAGCAGCGCGGACACGGCGTGCAATCAGCCCCAGCATTTT.

The genes are TRBV28 and TRBJ1-1; 7 bases match TRBD1. This CDR3 comprises 16 residues. The V segment lost 5 bases and the J segment 0 bases; nucleotides outside the gene matches: 9. The germline gives CDR1 MDHEN, CDR2 SYDVKM. Written as DNA, the CDR3 is TGTGCCAGCAGTCTCCGCACAGGGGAGCTGAACACTGAAGCTTTCTTT. It specifies CASSLRTGELNTEAFF.

The rearrangement uses TRBV6-5 and TRBJ1-5; D ambiguous. The CDR3 contains 13 residues. Germline V lookup: CDR1 MNHEY, CDR2 SVGAGI. V was shortened by 2 bases and J by 2 bases, with 4 bases between the two germline ends. The CDR3 nucleotides are TGTGCCAGCAGTTACGACCGCAATCAGCCCCAGCATTTT. Protein product: CASSYDRNQPQHF.

This clone was detected only a few times. V gene TRBV6-1 combines with J gene TRBJ1-1, with D unclear. The length of the CDR3 is 14 residues. CDR1 and CDR2 (germline): MNHNS, SASEGT. V lost 7 bases and J 0 bases, leaving 12 bases between the germline ends. Here the CDR3 reads CASTSDVLNTEAFF. As DNA, the CDR3 is TGTGCCAGCACCTCGGACGTTTTGAACACTGAAGCTTTCTTT.

The V gene is TRBV13, the J gene TRBJ2-7; the match to TRBD2 covers 11 bases. The CDR3 is 14 residues long. The germline gives CDR1 PRHDT, CDR2 FYEKMQ (reference sequence). The V and J ends lost 5 bases and 7 bases, in that order; junction bases with no gene match: 7. For the CDR3, the DNA is TGTGCCAGCAGCCCAATAGCGGGAGGGGGGGAGCAGTACTTC. Translated: CASSPIAGGGEQYF. The whole variable domain, filled in from reference TRBV13 and TRBJ2-7, reads AAGVIQSPRHLIKEKRETATLKCYPIPRHDTVYWYQQGPGQDPQFLISFYEKMQSDKGSIPDRFSAQQFSDYHSELNMSSLELGDSALYFCASSPIAGGGEQYFGPGTRLTVT.

The rearrangement links TRBV10-1 to TRBJ2-1; D is unclear. The germline V gene encodes CDR1 WNHNN and CDR2 SYGVQD (reference sequence). This CDR3 spans 14 amino acids. V dropped 6 bases and J dropped 2 bases, with 11 bases sitting between them. CDR3 DNA sequence: TGCGCCAGCAGCTCTTCGACGGCCTACAATGAGCAGTTCTTC. Translating it yields CASSSSTAYNEQFF.

The chain is built from TRBV11-2 and TRBJ2-3, with D tentatively TRBD2 (5 bases). CDR3 length: 13 residues. Deletions cut 5 bases from V and 2 bases from J, with 8 bases between. The germline gives CDR1 SGHAT, CDR2 FQNNGV. CDR3 bases: TGTGCCAGCAGCCCGACTAACACAGATACGCAGTATTTT. The encoded protein is CASSPTNTDTQYF.

This chain links TRBV6-5 with TRBJ1-2, with D possibly TRBD1 on 5 matching bases. This CDR3 has 11 residues. Trimming stripped 8 bases from V and 4 bases from J, with 8 bases between. Germline V gene data show CDR1 as MNHEY and CDR2 as SVGAGI. The CDR3 sequence: CASGDSYGYTF. CDR3 nucleotide sequence: TGTGCCAGCGGAGACAGCTATGGCTACACCTTC.

This sequence joins TRBV6-4 and TRBJ2-3, with 8 positions matching TRBD2. The CDR3 contains 15 residues. Germline loops: CDR1 MRHNA, CDR2 SNTAGT. V lost 0 bases to trimming and J lost 2 bases; unmatched junction nucleotides: 1. The CDR3 DNA reads TGTGCCAGCAGTGACTCCGGGAGGGCCACAGATACGCAGTATTTT. Translated: CASSDSGRATDTQYF.

The chain couples TRBV7-9 to TRBJ1-2, with TRBD1 identical over 9 bases. This CDR3 has 14 residues. CDR1 and CDR2 from the germline V gene are SEHNR and FQNEAQ (reference sequence). With V trimmed by 7 bases and J by 3 bases, 6 bases remained unmatched. As DNA, the CDR3 is TGTGCCAGCACCGGACGGACAGGGGACTATGGCTACACCTTC. It specifies CASTGRTGDYGYTF.